These 22 T cell receptor beta chains originate from one sample sequenced in a study of T cell clonotyping in hematopoietic cell transplantation. Profiled with immunoSEQ multiplex PCR; TCRdb holds only in-frame clones, not every one. The table shows about 36,000 clones, with 90% to 95% occurring only once. Time point described: recipient sample about 28 days before transplant, after cytoreduction. The source material was peripheral blood mononuclear cells, sampled before stem cell transplant. Receptor source: a man aged 40-49 years with chronic myeloid leukemia. Some clones in this sample may be carry-over from other donors' samples.

The CDR3 DNA reads as TGTGCCAGCAGCTTAAGCAGCGGGGATTCCTACGAGCAGTACTTC. It is translated as CASSLSSGDSYEQYF. The chain joins TRBV7-2 to TRBJ2-7; TRBD2 agrees at 7 bases. CDR1 is SGHTA and CDR2 is FQGNSA in the germline V gene. J was trimmed by 1 base and V by 2 bases; bases with no gene match: 5. This CDR3 comprises 15 residues.

The chain uses TRBV29-1 and TRBJ1-2, with TRBD1 identical over 7 bases. Germline CDR1 is SQVTM and CDR2 is ANQGSEA. This CDR3 region has 13 residues. V shed 4 bases, J shed 8 bases, and the junction held 10 bases outside the gene matches. Here the CDR3 reads CSVAEGGAGGYTF. The CDR3 region has the DNA TGCAGCGTTGCTGAAGGGGGCGCCGGGGGCTACACCTTC.

V gene TRBV30 combines with J gene TRBJ1-2; TRBD1 aligns across 11 bases. Germline CDR1 and CDR2: GTSNPN and SVGIG (reference sequence). The CDR3 contains 15 residues. Losses at the gene ends were 4 bases for V and 6 bases for J; bases not matched to a gene: 10. CDR3: CAWTRTGTGGDGYTF. CDR3 DNA sequence: TGTGCCTGGACCCGGACCGGGACAGGGGGTGATGGCTACACCTTC.

This rearrangement joins TRBV9 to TRBJ2-5; 7 nucleotides line up with TRBD2. Germline loops: CDR1 SGDLS, CDR2 YYNGEE. The junction had 5 bases not matched to a gene; V was cut back by 0 bases and J by 3 bases. This CDR3 region has 15 residues. The CDR3 here is CASSVAGLAEETQYF. The CDR3 bases are TGTGCCAGCAGCGTAGCTGGGCTAGCGGAAGAGACCCAGTACTTC. Looking up the rest from reference TRBV9 and TRBJ2-5 gives the full variable domain: DSGVTQTPKHLITATGQRVTLRCSPRSGDLSVYWYQQSLDQGLQFLIQYYNGEERAKGNILERFSAQQFPDLHSELNLSSLELGDSALYFCASSVAGLAEETQYFGPGTRLLVL.

V usage is TRBV29-1 and J usage is TRBJ1-1; D not resolved. V was cut by 0 bases and J by 11 bases, with 16 bases left in between. Germline values: CDR1 SQVTM, CDR2 ANQGSEA. The CDR3 spans 13 residues. CDR3 bases: TGCAGCGTTGAAGATCAGGCGCTCCCGGATGCTTTCTTT. This codes for CSVEDQALPDAFF.

This clone occurred once. This chain links TRBV9 with TRBJ1-2; possibly TRBD1 for D (5 bases). Germline lookup yields CDR1 SGDLS and CDR2 YYNGEE. The V end was cut by 2 bases, the J end by 8 bases, with 10 bases between. The CDR3 totals 12 residues. The CDR3 is CASSVYEGGYTF. The CDR3 coding sequence is TGTGCCAGCAGCGTCTACGAGGGGGGCTACACCTTC.

The chain joins TRBV5-1 to TRBJ2-3, with TRBD1 matching over 7 bases. The ends lost 5 bases at V and 5 bases at J; junction bases unmatched: 11. Per germline, CDR1 SGHRS and CDR2 YFSETQ. CDR3 length equals 15 residues. The CDR3 coding sequence is TGCGCCAGCAGATTGCCACAGGGGTTGAAAGATACGCAGTATTTT. It is translated as CASRLPQGLKDTQYF.

The chain has TRBV15 and TRBJ1-6, with unresolved D. Germline lookup yields CDR1 LNHNV and CDR2 YYDKDF (reference sequence). V lost 6 bases to trimming and J lost 10 bases, with 10 bases between them. CDR3 length equals 12 residues. The CDR3 sequence is CATSYQESPLHF. The CDR3 DNA sequence: TGTGCCACCAGTTACCAAGAGTCACCCCTCCACTTT. The variable domain in full, with the rest retrieved from reference TRBV15 and TRBJ1-6, is DAMVIQNPRYQVTQFGKPVTLSCSQTLNHNVMYWYQQKSSQAPKLLFHYYDKDFNNEADTPDNFQSRRPNTSFCFLDIRSPGLGDTAMYLCATSYQESPLHFGNGTRLTVT.

The chain uses TRBV6-5 and TRBJ2-7; D possibly corresponds to TRBD1 (6 bases). This CDR3 is built from 15 residues. Germline assignment: CDR1 MNHEY and CDR2 SVGAGI. V lost 10 bases and J lost 1, with 20 bases in between. The CDR3 bases are TGTGCCACCCTTACACAGGGTCAGGCATCCTACGAGCAGTACTTC. Translation: CATLTQGQASYEQYF.

This chain joins TRBV28 and TRBJ1-1; D is unresolved. V gave up 7 bases and J gave up 3 bases, with 15 bases separating them. The CDR3 sequence is 14 residues long. The germline V gene encodes CDR1 MDHEN and CDR2 SYDVKM. DNA of the CDR3: TGTGCCAGCAAAGAGGCAACCATCTACACTGAAGCTTTCTTT. It translates to CASKEATIYTEAFF.

This clone came up once. V and J are TRBV4-2 and TRBJ2-2; D might be TRBD1 or TRBD2, each matching 5 bases. CDR3 length: 18 residues. Germline V gene lookup returns CDR1 LGHNA and CDR2 YNFKEQ. V lost 0 bases and J 6 bases, leaving 20 bases between the germline ends. The CDR3 reads CASSQEWLNSLGAGELFF. The CDR3 coding sequence is TGTGCCAGCAGCCAAGAATGGTTAAACTCTCTGGGGGCCGGGGAGCTGTTTTTT.

The rearrangement uses TRBV18 and TRBJ1-2, with D uncertain. CDR1 and CDR2 from the germline V gene are KGHSH and LQKENI. CDR3 length equals 15 residues. V was trimmed by 0 bases and J by 2 bases, leaving 10 bases between them. DNA for the CDR3: TGTGCCAGCTCACCACCTAACGGCCGAAACTATGGCTACACCTTC. This gives the protein CASSPPNGRNYGYTF.

J is TRBJ1-2 and V is TRBV4-3; no clear D. The V end lost 1 base, the J end lost 4 bases, and 13 bases lay between the germline ends. Germline assignment: CDR1 LGHNA and CDR2 YSLEER. The CDR3 consists of 15 residues. This CDR3 is CASSQGILASYGYTF. Written as DNA, the CDR3 is TGCGCCAGCAGCCAAGGTATACTAGCTTCCTATGGCTACACCTTC.

This clone was found once. The chain is built from TRBV4-3 and TRBJ1-2; 7 bases line up with TRBD1. J gave up 8 bases and V 7 bases, and 13 bases lay outside the gene matches. The germline CDR1 and CDR2 sequences are LGHNA and YSLEER. This CDR3 spans 14 amino acids. CDR3 coding DNA: TGCGCCAGCACCTTACGACAGGGTCGGCAGGGCTACACCTTC. Amino acid sequence: CASTLRQGRQGYTF.

The chain is built from TRBV5-1 and TRBJ2-7, with 7 bases fitting TRBD2. This CDR3 has 15 residues. The junction had 7 bases not matched to a gene; V was cut back by 2 bases and J by 2 bases. Germline V gene lookup returns CDR1 SGHRS and CDR2 YFSETQ. The CDR3 coding sequence is TGCGCCAGCAGCTTAGTATCTAGCGGACCCTACGAGCAGTACTTC. Residues: CASSLVSSGPYEQYF.

CDR3 DNA sequence: TGCGCCAGCGGGGGGGGTACCTACGAGCAGTACTTC. The encoded protein is CASGGGTYEQYF. The rearrangement uses TRBV10-2 and TRBJ2-7; 7 bases are a match to TRBD2. Looked up from germline, CDR1 is WSHSY and CDR2 is SAAADI. Germline trimming cut 8 bases from V and 2 bases from J; bases unmatched to any gene: 3. The CDR3 has 12 amino acids.

The chain employs TRBV5-4 and TRBJ1-5; 7 positions agree with TRBD1. J was trimmed by 6 bases and V by 3 bases; bases with no gene match: 15. CDR3 size: 17 residues. Looked up from germline, CDR1 is SGHNT and CDR2 is YYREEE (reference sequence). The CDR3 region is CASSSGGVGGAGQPQHF. The CDR3 nucleotides are TGTGCCAGCAGCTCGGGAGGGGTAGGGGGCGCGGGTCAGCCCCAGCATTTT.

This chain connects TRBV5-4 to TRBJ2-1, with 9 bases lining up with TRBD2. Germline V gene data show CDR1 as SGHNT and CDR2 as YYREEE (reference sequence). CDR3 length equals 16 residues. Unmatched junction bases numbered 2, after V lost 1 base and J lost 0 bases. The CDR3 is CASSLRSGGSYNEQFF. The CDR3 bases are TGTGCCAGCAGCTTGCGTAGCGGGGGCTCCTACAATGAGCAGTTCTTC.

This chain uses TRBV6-6 with TRBJ2-2; D may be TRBD1 or TRBD2 (5 bases each). Looked up from germline, CDR1 is MNHNY and CDR2 is SVGAGI (reference sequence). V was cut by 7 bases and J by 14 bases, with 17 bases left in between. CDR3 length equals 12 residues. The CDR3 nucleotides are TGTGCCAGCACCGAAAGTTGGGACGAACTGTTTTTT. Translating it yields CASTESWDELFF.

The genes are TRBV2 and TRBJ2-7; no definite D call. The germline CDR1 and CDR2 sequences are SNHLY and FYNNEI. The CDR3 loop spans 12 amino acids. V was clipped by 8 bases and J by 2 bases, with 10 bases between them. CDR3 DNA sequence: TGTGCCAGCTCTCCGGCGGCCTACGAGCAGTACTTC. Its protein is CASSPAAYEQYF.

CDR3 in amino acids: CASRVTGYGYTF. The CDR3 region has the DNA TGTGCCAGCAGAGTGACAGGGTATGGCTACACCTTC. The chain combines TRBV6-5 with TRBJ1-2; 7 bases fit TRBD1. V lost 6 bases to trimming and J lost 5 bases; unmatched junction nucleotides: 3. This CDR3 is built from 12 residues. Germline loops: CDR1 MNHEY, CDR2 SVGAGI.

J is TRBJ1-2 and V is TRBV30; D is possibly TRBD1 (5 bases). This CDR3 contains 13 residues. Trimming pared 2 bases from V and 8 bases from J, leaving 15 bases between. Looked up from germline, CDR1 is GTSNPN and CDR2 is SVGIG (reference sequence). DNA of the CDR3: TGTGCCTGGAGTCTTAAGGGGATAGGGGGCTACACCTTC. Its translation: CAWSLKGIGGYTF.